Below, 12 T cell receptor beta chains from the same sample are listed, as sequenced in a study of tumor-infiltrating lymphocytes in primary liver carcinoma. A primer in the constant region served to generate TCR beta cDNA from 500 ng of total RNA. Employing slightly modified ARM-PCR, three nested multiplex PCR rounds were run, and these gave rise to the TCR beta libraries. Forward primers for TRBV1-TRBV30 and a C-beta reverse primer served the first two PCR rounds, at approximately 10 cycles each. TCRdb redid the calling of the multiplex PCR reads with MiXCR, one entry per CDR3 protein. The table lists 50,000 to 65,000 distinct CDR3 sequences, roughly 70% of them singletons. Scientists recovered RNA and DNA together from about 20-30 mg of unsorted bulk tissue. The sequencing input was liver tumor tissue from sampling region 4. Documented subset: tumor region T4, right-lateral pole. Every receptor here comes from a middle-aged man with primary liver carcinoma and hepatitis B virus infection.

For this clonotype: Since a much larger clone is just one base distant, this may be a read error. The chain couples TRBV11-2 to TRBJ2-3, with 8 bases that match TRBD2. This CDR3 has 15 residues. Germline lookup yields CDR1 SGHAT and CDR2 FQNNGV. The CDR3 DNA sequence: TGTGCCAACAGACTAGAGGCGGGAGGCACAGATACCCAGTATTTT. It codes for CANRLEAGGTDTQYF. Supplemented by reference TRBV11-2 and TRBJ2-3, the full variable domain reads EAGVAQSPRYKIIEKRQSVAFWCNPISGHATLYWYQQILGQGPKLLIQFQNNGVVDDSQLPKDRFSAERLKGVDSTLKIQPAKLEDSAVYLCANRLEAGGTDTQYFGPGTRLTVL.

Note on this clonotype: Relative to the germline gene, one junction end is altered; a read error may explain this. The J gene is TRBJ2-3, the V gene TRBV11-2; D may be TRBD2 (5 bases). The CDR3 loop spans 14 amino acids. Germline V lookup: CDR1 SGHAT, CDR2 FQNNGV. CDR3 protein: CASSFGGFSEKSTF. CDR3 coding DNA: TGTGCCAGCAGCTTCGGTGGGTTTAGCGAAAAATCTACTTTT.

This chain connects TRBV12-5 to TRBJ2-3, with D tentatively TRBD2 (5 bases). Germline assignment: CDR1 LGHNT and CDR2 FRNRAP. Deletions cut 7 bases from V and 7 bases from J, with 18 bases between. The CDR3 is made up of 14 amino acids. The CDR3: CASADQPGLHTQYF. The CDR3 DNA follows: TGTGCTAGTGCCGACCAACCAGGACTGCATACGCAGTATTTT.

Points on this clonotype: One end of the junction varies from germline; a read error may be responsible. The chain combines TRBV7-9 with TRBJ1-4, with D perhaps TRBD1 (6 bases). Germline-derived CDR1 and CDR2 are SEHNR and FQNEAQ (reference sequence). The CDR3 consists of 15 residues. The CDR3 coding sequence is TGTGCCAGCAGTATCAGACAGGCGAGTAATGAAGAACTGTTTTTT. Translation gives CASSIRQASNEELFF.

For this clonotype: Compared with germline, one end of the junction differs, possibly owing to a read error. V usage is TRBV11-2 and J usage is TRBJ2-5, with D perhaps TRBD2 (5 bases). The CDR3 totals 15 residues. CDR1 and CDR2 from the germline V gene are SGHAT and FQNNGV. In DNA form, the CDR3 reads TGTGTCAGCAGATTCGAGTGGAGTCAGAGGGAGACCGAGTACTTC. It codes for CVSRFEWSQRETEYF.

This clonotype was seen ten or more times. The chain couples TRBV29-1 to TRBJ1-1; D not resolved. The CDR3 has 14 amino acids. Deletions cut 5 bases from V and 1 base from J, with 14 bases between. Germline V gene sequence: CDR1 SQVTM, CDR2 ANQGSEA. The CDR3 nucleotides read TGCAGCGTTAGTTTGAGGATCTCGAACACTGAAGCTTTCTTT. Residues: CSVSLRISNTEAFF.

On this clonotype itself: Since a much larger clone is just one base distant, this may be a read error. The gene calls are TRBV11-2 and TRBJ1-2; D call uncertain. This CDR3 spans 14 amino acids. CDR1 SGHAT and CDR2 FQNNGV come from the germline V gene. CDR3 sequence reads: CASSLEPTNYGYAF. In DNA form, the CDR3 reads TGTGCCAGCAGCTTAGAGCCTACTAACTATGGCTACGCCTTC.

Of note for this clonotype: This may stem from a read error, because a much larger clone lies one nucleotide away. The chain has TRBV10-2 and TRBJ2-5; no definite D call. The CDR3 is made up of 15 amino acids. Germline V gives CDR1 WSHSY, CDR2 SAAADI. CDR3 residues: CVSTLRPAIEETQYF. DNA of the CDR3: TGCGTCAGCACACTCAGGCCTGCGATAGAAGAGACCCAGTACTTC.

The chain combines TRBV7-9 with TRBJ2-3; D is unresolved. Trimming took off 5 bases at V and 3 bases at J, with 15 bases between the two ends. This CDR3 comprises 15 residues. In germline, CDR1 is SEHNR, CDR2 FQNEAQ (reference sequence). CDR3 sequence reads: CASSVVGVETDTQYF. The CDR3 nucleotides read TGTGCCAGCAGCGTAGTTGGAGTTGAGACAGATACGCAGTATTTT.

The J gene is TRBJ2-7, the V gene TRBV7-9, with 8 bases identical to TRBD1. Germline CDR1 and CDR2: SEHNR and FQNEAQ (reference sequence). The CDR3 loop spans 15 amino acids. V shed 7 bases and J 4 bases; nucleotides not matched to a gene: 12. The DNA for the CDR3 is TGTGCCAGCAACTCTAGACAGGGGAAAGAGTACGAGCAGTACTTC. It encodes CASNSRQGKEYEQYF.

On this clonotype itself: The junction departs from germline at one end; a sequencing error may be responsible. This chain links TRBV4-1 with TRBJ1-3; the match to TRBD1 covers 7 bases. Germline assignment: CDR1 MGHRA and CDR2 YSYEKL. This CDR3 spans 16 amino acids. This chain's CDR3 is CASSQGGQPSGNIIYF. The CDR3 nucleotides are TGCGCCAGCAGTCAAGGGGGACAGCCCTCTGGAAACATCATATATTTT.

V is TRBV20-1 and J is TRBJ2-3; 8 bases agree with TRBD1. V lost 5 bases to trimming and J lost 2 bases; unmatched junction nucleotides: 6. The germline gives CDR1 DFQATT, CDR2 SNEGSKA (reference sequence). The CDR3 spans 14 residues. The CDR3, as DNA: TGCAGTGCTCCCCGGACAGGGAACACAGATACGCAGTATTTT. This encodes CSAPRTGNTDTQYF.